These T cell receptor beta chains were read from a single sample in a study of T-cell reconstitution after alpha-beta-depleted transplantation in children. TCRdb re-analysed the PCR reads in MiXCR, keeping a single row per CDR3 protein. The sample includes about 210,000 distinct CDR3 sequences, under 20% of them seen just once. The sample in question was PBMCs, mostly from graft donor cells, obtained 360 days after TCRalphabeta/CD19-depleted stem cell transplant. These receptors were collected from a male patient aged 2-9 years who had a stem cell transplant for acute lymphoblastic leukemia, so the T cells may come from the graft donor. The CDR3 runs from the conserved cysteine through the conserved F or W. Fields, in order: J gene, V gene, CDR3 protein.

TRBJ1-4	TRBV28	CASSPGTVVATNEKLFF
TRBJ2-5	TRBV6-2/TRBV6-3	CASNPDGAGTQYF
TRBJ2-1	TRBV20-1	CSAILAGGPSNEQFF
TRBJ2-3	TRBV5-1	CASSLEAGGLNTQYF
TRBJ2-5	TRBV6-2/TRBV6-3	CASRAPTGIQETQYF
TRBJ1-3	TRBV12-3/TRBV12-4	CASSHQGQLFSGNTIYF
TRBJ2-7	TRBV20-1	CSARSVAGGSYEQYF
TRBJ2-1	TRBV7-9	CASSLAAYNEQFF
TRBJ1-1	TRBV20-1	CTMTGRHTEAFF
TRBJ2-3	TRBV6-2/TRBV6-3	CASSYRELAGTDTQYF
TRBJ2-5	TRBV12-3/TRBV12-4	CASSSPSGGNQETQYF
TRBJ2-7	TRBV7-2	CASSPSMGAREQYF
TRBJ2-1	TRBV27	CASSSGEWSSYNEQFF
TRBJ2-4	TRBV12-3/TRBV12-4	CASSLGTGRKYF
TRBJ1-1	TRBV11-1	CASSFSDNTEAFF
TRBJ2-3	TRBV3-1	CASRQAQADTQYF
TRBJ2-7	TRBV5-5	CASSYRQGNYEQYF
TRBJ2-7	TRBV12-5	CASGPDVTYEQYF
TRBJ2-7	TRBV6-2/TRBV6-3	CASSKQRDRAFEQYF
TRBJ2-7	TRBV29-1	CSTGDRGLPEQYF
TRBJ1-2	TRBV27	CASSLTQGSGGYTF
TRBJ1-5	TRBV27	CASSLRGQGVGALNQPQHF
TRBJ1-4	TRBV4-2	CASSQEDNEKLFF
TRBJ1-2	TRBV3-1	CASSQDTEVGGYTF
TRBJ2-5	TRBV5-5	CASSRLTGKETQYF
TRBJ2-1	TRBV3-1	CASSPVPSGGPNEQFF
TRBJ2-1	TRBV11-2	CASSQWRNEQFF
TRBJ1-5	TRBV6-6	CASSLRQNQPQHF
TRBJ1-2	TRBV29-1	CSVGSNVLLYGYTF
TRBJ2-2	TRBV6-1	CASTLQVAVSTGELFF
TRBJ1-3	TRBV6-1	CASSPPSAGNTIYF
TRBJ2-5	TRBV7-2	CASSLGSSDETQYF
TRBJ2-1	TRBV7-6	CASSLALRGQREGQEQFF
TRBJ2-2	TRBV10-3	CATSHGQGSTGELFF
TRBJ2-7	TRBV6-2/TRBV6-3	CASSSGQLTYEQYF
TRBJ2-5	TRBV7-7	CASRRLAGGPETQYF